Each of the 18 T cell receptor beta chains below was sequenced from the same sample in a study of blood T cell repertoires in COVID-19. TCRdb's table, derived via immunoSEQ multiplex PCR, lists solely in-frame clones and lacks some. The sample has more than 200,000 clones, over 75% seen once. The sequenced sample consisted of peripheral blood. The receptors come from a woman aged 40 to 50 who had recovered from COVID-19.

The rearrangement uses TRBV10-3 and TRBJ1-1; D remains unclear. The V and J ends lost 3 bases and 2 bases respectively, with 13 bases between them. CDR3 length equals 15 residues. The germline V gene encodes CDR1 ENHRY and CDR2 SYGVKD. CDR3 in DNA: TGTGCCATCAGTGAACCAGAAAGTTTTAACACTGAAGCTTTCTTT. Its translation: CAISEPESFNTEAFF.

V and J are TRBV15 and TRBJ2-3, with D perhaps matching TRBD2 (5 bases). CDR1 is LNHNV, CDR2 YYDKDF, per germline (reference sequence). This CDR3 has 19 residues. Trimming removed 1 base at V and 8 bases at J, with 28 bases between. The DNA of the CDR3 is TGTGCCACCAGCAGAGTGCCCGCTACTATGAGCGGTTCGGGTGGTACGCAGTATTTT. It is translated as CATSRVPATMSGSGGTQYF.

This clone occurred a few times. The chain couples TRBV29-1 to TRBJ2-1; perhaps TRBD2 as D (5 bases). The V end was cut by 7 bases, the J end by 2 bases, with 18 bases between. Germline-derived CDR1 and CDR2 are SQVTM and ANQGSEA. CDR3 length: 15 residues. For the CDR3, the DNA is TGCAGCGGGTCCCTGCGGGTGCCTCCCTACAATGAGCAGTTCTTC. Amino acid sequence: CSGSLRVPPYNEQFF.

This chain uses TRBV5-6 with TRBJ1-3; D unclear. There are 15 residues in the CDR3. Germline assignment: CDR1 SGHDT and CDR2 YYEEEE. Trimming took off 0 bases at V and 2 bases at J, with 9 bases between the two ends. CDR3 in amino acids: CASSLATEPGNTIYF. DNA for the CDR3: TGTGCCAGCAGCTTGGCCACAGAACCTGGAAACACCATATATTTT.

The chain uses TRBV7-2 and TRBJ1-6; possibly TRBD1 for D (6 bases). Germline CDR1 is SGHTA and CDR2 is FQGNSA. CDR3 size: 14 residues. Trimming stripped 4 bases from V and 6 bases from J, with 10 bases between. The CDR3 loop is CASSWGRFNSPLHF. The DNA for the CDR3 is TGTGCCAGCAGCTGGGGGCGGTTTAATTCACCCCTCCACTTT.

Points on this clone: The same CDR3 arises from other DNA sequences in this sample as well. The chain employs TRBV4-3 and TRBJ2-1, with 11 bases aligning to TRBD2. V lost 0 bases and J lost 7; bases outside the gene matches: 2. Germline V gene data show CDR1 as LGHNA and CDR2 as YSLEER. The CDR3 sequence is 15 residues long. The CDR3 sequence: CASSQDRLAGNEQFF. The CDR3 DNA is TGCGCCAGCAGCCAAGATCGACTAGCGGGGAATGAGCAGTTCTTC.

The rearrangement links TRBV5-1 to TRBJ2-2; tentative D call: TRBD2 (5 bases). The CDR3 is made up of 14 amino acids. CDR1 SGHRS and CDR2 YFSETQ come from the germline V gene. V lost 4 bases to trimming and J lost 8 bases, with 15 bases between them. The CDR3 region has the DNA TGCGCCAGCAGCCTGGACCCGGGATCAGGGGAGCTGTTTTTT. Residues: CASSLDPGSGELFF.

The chain has TRBV7-3 and TRBJ2-3; 7 bases line up with TRBD2. The CDR3 loop spans 18 amino acids. J was trimmed by 0 bases and V by 3 bases; bases with no gene match: 12. Germline V gene sequence: CDR1 SGHTA, CDR2 FQGTGA. The CDR3 region is CASSFRPSGPQSTDTQYF. DNA for the CDR3: TGTGCCAGCAGCTTTCGGCCTAGCGGACCTCAAAGCACAGATACGCAGTATTTT.

This clone was observed a handful of times. This rearrangement joins TRBV6-5 to TRBJ2-3; 7 nucleotides align to TRBD1. Unmatched junction bases numbered 3, after V lost 5 bases and J lost 4 bases. This CDR3 is built from 13 residues. Germline CDR1 reads MNHEY; CDR2 reads SVGAGI. The CDR3 DNA reads TGTGCCAGCAGTAGAACAGGGGCAGATACGCAGTATTTT. Protein product: CASSRTGADTQYF.

This chain joins TRBV7-6 and TRBJ2-5; 7 nucleotides line up with TRBD2. The V gene's germline CDR1 is SGHVS and CDR2 FNYEAQ. Trimming took 4 bases from V and 2 from J; bases not matched to a gene: 22. The CDR3 loop spans 20 amino acids. CDR3 sequence (DNA): TGTGCCAGCAGCTATTACCTAGTTCGGACGGGGGGTCTATATCAAGAGACCCAGTACTTC. Amino acid sequence: CASSYYLVRTGGLYQETQYF.

This chain connects TRBV15 to TRBJ2-1, with 8 positions matching TRBD2. This CDR3 is 14 amino acids long. The germline V gene has CDR1 LNHNV and CDR2 YYDKDF (reference sequence). The V segment lost 4 bases and the J segment 9 bases; nucleotides outside the gene matches: 8. The DNA for the CDR3 is TGTGCCACCAGCACTGTACGGGAGGGAGGTGAGCAGTTCTTC. Protein: CATSTVREGGEQFF.

The J gene is TRBJ1-6, the V gene TRBV7-2; 9 positions agree with TRBD1. This CDR3 is built from 19 residues. Germline-derived CDR1 and CDR2 are SGHTA and FQGNSA. Trimming took 8 bases from V and 2 from J; bases not matched to a gene: 16. The CDR3 coding sequence is TGTGCCAGCTCCCCACCGAGACAGGGGGTGGGGGCCTATAATTCACCCCTCCACTTT. Translating it yields CASSPPRQGVGAYNSPLHF.

The chain recombines TRBV6-2 or TRBV6-3 with TRBJ1-2; the D gene is possibly TRBD1 (5 bases). The germline V gene encodes CDR1 MNHEY and CDR2 SVGEGT. The V gene lost 2 bases and the J gene lost 4 bases, with 11 bases spanning the gap. The CDR3 sequence is 14 residues long. Here the CDR3 DNA reads TGTGCCAGCAGTTACCGGGGGGACGGCTATGGCTACACCTTC. As protein: CASSYRGDGYGYTF.

A remark on this clone: Other DNA sequences within the sample encode an identical CDR3. The V and J genes are TRBV7-2 and TRBJ1-2; 9 bases map to TRBD1. Trimming cost V 5 bases and J 5 bases; bases outside gene matches: 6. This CDR3 has 14 residues. Germline CDR1 SGHTA, CDR2 FQGNSA. CDR3 DNA: TGTGCCAGCAGCCCCGAGGGACAGGGATATGGCTACACCTTC. Translating it yields CASSPEGQGYGYTF.

The J gene is TRBJ2-7, the V gene TRBV5-5; 8 nucleotides match TRBD1. J lost 7 bases, V lost 4 bases, and 10 bases had no gene match. Germline CDR1 SGHKS, CDR2 YYEKEE (reference sequence). This CDR3 contains 14 residues. The CDR3 protein is CASSVDRGLLEQYF. For the CDR3, the DNA is TGTGCCAGCAGCGTAGACAGGGGTCTGTTGGAGCAGTACTTC.

This clone appeared a single time. The chain links TRBV5-1 to TRBJ2-7, with 11 bases fitting TRBD2. J gave up 6 bases and V 0 bases, and 8 bases lay outside the gene matches. The CDR3 spans 16 residues. In germline, CDR1 is SGHRS, CDR2 YFSETQ. CDR3 region: CASSLEVAGGPREQYF. The CDR3 region has the DNA TGCGCCAGCAGCTTGGAGGTAGCGGGAGGGCCTCGCGAGCAGTACTTC. The whole variable domain, remainder taken from reference TRBV5-1 and TRBJ2-7, is KAGVTQTPRYLIKTRGQQVTLSCSPISGHRSVSWYQQTPGQGLQFLFEYFSETQRNKGNFPGRFSGRQFSNSRSEMNVSTLELGDSALYLCASSLEVAGGPREQYFGPGTRLTVT.

Only one count was recorded for this clone. The chain links TRBV6-2 or TRBV6-3 to TRBJ1-2, with TRBD1 identical over 7 bases. The CDR3 length is 16 residues. Germline V gene lookup returns CDR1 MNHEY and CDR2 SVGEGT. J lost 4 bases, V lost 4 bases, and 12 bases had no gene match. The CDR3 here is CASSSRDSQLIYGYTF. CDR3 nucleotide sequence: TGTGCCAGCAGTTCCCGGGACAGCCAGCTAATCTATGGCTACACCTTC.

The chain links TRBV4-3 to TRBJ2-3; possible D gene TRBD1, 6 bases. CDR3 length equals 15 residues. Trimming removed 0 bases from V and 7 bases from J, with 14 bases in between. Germline lookup yields CDR1 LGHNA and CDR2 YSLEER. CDR3 DNA sequence: TGCGCCAGCAGCCAAGAAGGCACAGGGATTAATACGCAGTATTTT. This encodes CASSQEGTGINTQYF.